Listed below are T cell receptor beta chains from one sample, sequenced in a study of blood T cell repertoires in COVID-19. The method was immunoSEQ multiplex PCR; TCRdb's version includes in-frame clones alone and lacks a portion of them. The table shows 170,000 or so clones, with around 80% occurring only once. Sequencing input: peripheral blood. All receptors come from a woman aged 40 to 50 with COVID-19, enrolled during active disease. CDR3s include the opening cysteine and the closing phenylalanine or tryptophan. The D gene is left open where the match is weak.

d_call,v_call,j_call,cdr3_aa
TRBD2,TRBV4-1,TRBJ2-1,CASSQAAAGGLDEQFF
NA,TRBV3-1/TRBV3-2,TRBJ1-3,CASSPGRGGSGNTIYF
TRBD1,TRBV27,TRBJ1-1,CASSFSRTGVKTFF
NA,TRBV10-3,TRBJ1-5,CAITLGGPDNQPQHF
TRBD1,TRBV15,TRBJ1-4,CATSRDEAGGRFGKLFF
NA,TRBV2,TRBJ2-5,CASSEGELLSQETQYF
TRBD1,TRBV19,TRBJ2-2,CASSARQGKTGELFF
TRBD1,TRBV29-1,TRBJ2-7,CSVESGTAYEQYF
TRBD1,TRBV6-5,TRBJ1-5,CASTRDRNQPQHF
TRBD2,TRBV29-1,TRBJ2-7,CSVAQGSGLAGGRAYEQYF
NA,TRBV7-9,TRBJ2-3,CASSLGRSSTDTQYF
NA,TRBV7-8,TRBJ2-7,CASSPRDSLTYEQYF
TRBD1,TRBV5-1,TRBJ1-1,CASRDSGGTGKSGSTEAFF
NA,TRBV24-1,TRBJ1-1,CATSDVGVNTEAFF
TRBD2,TRBV27,TRBJ2-1,CASSATPSGVYNEQFF
TRBD2,TRBV15,TRBJ2-2,CATSRDQPSGSAGELFF
NA,TRBV14,TRBJ1-2,CASSHDSWGYTF
TRBD2,TRBV11-2,TRBJ2-3,CASSLVGLAGASTDTQYF
NA,TRBV24-1,TRBJ2-1,CATSYRGRVDEQFF
NA,TRBV19,TRBJ2-5,CASSIVAARETQYF
TRBD1,TRBV9,TRBJ1-1,CASSPQTGVNTEAFF
NA,TRBV3-1/TRBV3-2,TRBJ2-3,CASSRGGGGGRDTQYF
TRBD2,TRBV5-1,TRBJ2-1,CASSLAMTSGSRDEQFF
NA,TRBV9,TRBJ1-1,CASSVVAENTEAFF
TRBD2,TRBV10-1,TRBJ2-1,CASGVGLAGEQFF
NA,TRBV11-2,TRBJ1-4,CASSYGTSDEKLFF
NA,TRBV19,TRBJ1-1,CASSIDPRAMNTEAFF
NA,TRBV11-3,TRBJ2-3,CASSLPGDTQYF
TRBD2,TRBV5-1,TRBJ2-5,CASSRGLAGGETQYF
NA,TRBV9,TRBJ1-3,CASSPRRGSGNTIYF
TRBD1,TRBV5-1,TRBJ2-7,CASSRDRVSGEQYF
NA,TRBV9,TRBJ1-6,CASSLTDKNSPLHF